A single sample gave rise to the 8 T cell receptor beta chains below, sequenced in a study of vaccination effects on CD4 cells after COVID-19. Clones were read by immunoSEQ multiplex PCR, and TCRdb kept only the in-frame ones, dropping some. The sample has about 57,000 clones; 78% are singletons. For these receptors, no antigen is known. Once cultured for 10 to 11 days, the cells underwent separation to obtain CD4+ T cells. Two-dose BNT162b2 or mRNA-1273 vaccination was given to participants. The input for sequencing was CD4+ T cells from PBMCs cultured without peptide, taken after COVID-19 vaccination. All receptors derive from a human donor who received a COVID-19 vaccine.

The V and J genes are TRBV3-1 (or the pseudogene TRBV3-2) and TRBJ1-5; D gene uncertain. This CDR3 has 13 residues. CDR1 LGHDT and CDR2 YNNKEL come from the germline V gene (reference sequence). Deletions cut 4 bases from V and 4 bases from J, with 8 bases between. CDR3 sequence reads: CASSPDLNQPQHF. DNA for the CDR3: TGTGCCAGCAGCCCGGACTTAAATCAGCCCCAGCATTTT.

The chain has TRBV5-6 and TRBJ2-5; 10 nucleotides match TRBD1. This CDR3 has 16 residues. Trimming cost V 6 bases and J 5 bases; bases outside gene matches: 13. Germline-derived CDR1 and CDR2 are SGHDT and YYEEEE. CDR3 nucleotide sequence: TGTGCCAGCAAAAACCGGGACAGGGGTTTTTATGAGACCCAGTACTTC. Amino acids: CASKNRDRGFYETQYF.

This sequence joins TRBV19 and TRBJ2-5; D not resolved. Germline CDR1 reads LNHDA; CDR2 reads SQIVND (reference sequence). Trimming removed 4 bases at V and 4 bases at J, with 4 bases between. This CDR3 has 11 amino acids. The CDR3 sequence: CASSRRETQYF. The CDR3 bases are TGTGCCAGTAGTAGAAGAGAGACCCAGTACTTC.

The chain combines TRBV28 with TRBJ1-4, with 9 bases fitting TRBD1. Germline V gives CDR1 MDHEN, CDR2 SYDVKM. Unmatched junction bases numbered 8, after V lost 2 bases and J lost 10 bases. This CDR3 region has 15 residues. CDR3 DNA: TGTGCCAGCAGTTTACCGGGACAGGGTCTAGGAAAACTGTTTTTT. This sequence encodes CASSLPGQGLGKLFF.

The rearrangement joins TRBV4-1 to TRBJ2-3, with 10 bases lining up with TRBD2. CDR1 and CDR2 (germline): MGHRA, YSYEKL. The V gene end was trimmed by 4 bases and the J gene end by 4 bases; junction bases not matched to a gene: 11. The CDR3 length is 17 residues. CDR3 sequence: CASSPFPGLARADTQYF. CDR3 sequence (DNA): TGCGCCAGCAGCCCATTTCCGGGACTAGCGAGGGCAGATACGCAGTATTTT.

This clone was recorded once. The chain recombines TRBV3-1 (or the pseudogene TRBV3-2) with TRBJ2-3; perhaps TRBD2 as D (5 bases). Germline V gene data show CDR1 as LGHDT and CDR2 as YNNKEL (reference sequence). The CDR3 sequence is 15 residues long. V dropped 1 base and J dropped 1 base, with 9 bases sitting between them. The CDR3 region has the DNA TGTGCCAGCAGCCAAGGGGCGAGGGGCACAGATACGCAGTATTTT. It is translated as CASSQGARGTDTQYF.

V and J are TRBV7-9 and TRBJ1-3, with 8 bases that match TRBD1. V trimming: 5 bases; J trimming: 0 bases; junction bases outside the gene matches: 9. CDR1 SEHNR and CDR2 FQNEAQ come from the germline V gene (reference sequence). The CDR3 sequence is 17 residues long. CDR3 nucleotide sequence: TGTGCCAGCAGCCCCGGGCAGGGGGCGAGCTCTGGAAACACCATATATTTT. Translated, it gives CASSPGQGASSGNTIYF.

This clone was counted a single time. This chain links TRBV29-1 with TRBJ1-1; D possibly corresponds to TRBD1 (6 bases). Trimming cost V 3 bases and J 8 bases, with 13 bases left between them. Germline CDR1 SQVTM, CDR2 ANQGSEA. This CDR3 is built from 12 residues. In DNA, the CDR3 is TGCAGCGTTGAGGGGGACATGAACGAAGCTTTCTTT. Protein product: CSVEGDMNEAFF.